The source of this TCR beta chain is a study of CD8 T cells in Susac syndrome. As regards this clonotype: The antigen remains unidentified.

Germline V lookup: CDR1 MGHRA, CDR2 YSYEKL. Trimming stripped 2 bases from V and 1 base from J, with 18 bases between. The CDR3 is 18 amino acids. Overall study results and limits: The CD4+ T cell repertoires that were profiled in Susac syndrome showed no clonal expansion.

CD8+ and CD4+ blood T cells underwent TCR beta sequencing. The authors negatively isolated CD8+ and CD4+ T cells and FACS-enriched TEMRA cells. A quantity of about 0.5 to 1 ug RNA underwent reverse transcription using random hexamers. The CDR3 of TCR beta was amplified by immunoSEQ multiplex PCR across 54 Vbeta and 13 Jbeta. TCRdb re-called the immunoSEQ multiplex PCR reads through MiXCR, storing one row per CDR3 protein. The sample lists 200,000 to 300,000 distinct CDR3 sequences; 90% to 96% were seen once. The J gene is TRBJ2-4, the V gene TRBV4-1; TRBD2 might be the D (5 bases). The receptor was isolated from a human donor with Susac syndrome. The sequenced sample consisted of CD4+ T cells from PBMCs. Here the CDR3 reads CASSQTGHWRGAKNIQYF. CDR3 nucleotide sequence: TGCGCCAGCAGCCAAACTGGGCATTGGAGAGGGGCCAAAAACATTCAGTACTTC.